The 9 T cell receptor beta chains in this list originate from one sample, sequenced in a study of cytotoxic CD8 clonotypes in ibrutinib-treated CLL (dated by TCRdb to about 2021). Interpreted using the paper, the time point label stands for: eleven to twelve months on ibrutinib. The library was produced with the immunoSEQ multiplex PCR assay. In TCRdb, the immuneACCESS table is reduced to in-frame sequences with V and J assigned. These tables do not hold every clone; where another copy was compared, an unresolved V gene accounts for under half, and the others remain unexplained. The sample records over 150,000 clones, around 84% of which are singletons. Of the sample, 2% to 2.5% is held by the ten largest clones. Sequenced material: PBMCs, taken after 12 months of ibrutinib treatment. These receptors were collected from a human donor with chronic lymphocytic leukemia.

The rearrangement links TRBV29-1 to TRBJ2-3, with 7 bases aligning to TRBD2. CDR1 is SQVTM, CDR2 ANQGSEA, per germline. This CDR3 has 14 amino acids. The V and J ends lost 6 bases and 4 bases, in that order; junction bases with no gene match: 10. CDR3 residues: CSVAEGGPADTQYF. The DNA of the CDR3 is TGCAGCGTAGCCGAGGGAGGGCCGGCAGATACGCAGTATTTT.

The V and J genes are TRBV9 and TRBJ1-1; D may be TRBD1 (5 bases). The V end was cut by 0 bases, the J end by 2 bases, with 8 bases between. The length of the CDR3 is 14 residues. The V gene's germline CDR1 is SGDLS and CDR2 YYNGEE. The CDR3 loop reads CASSVATANTEAFF. In DNA form, the CDR3 reads TGTGCCAGCAGCGTAGCGACAGCCAACACTGAAGCTTTCTTT.

V gene TRBV5-1 combines with J gene TRBJ2-7, with 7 bases lining up with TRBD1. This CDR3 comprises 16 residues. The trim removed 2 bases at V and 1 base at J, leaving 9 bases unmatched. Per the germline V gene, CDR1 is SGHRS and CDR2 is YFSETQ. Here the CDR3 DNA reads TGCGCCAGCAGCTTAGCCACAGGGGCCAAATCCTACGAGCAGTACTTC. Residues: CASSLATGAKSYEQYF.

The chain couples TRBV28 to TRBJ2-2; D ambiguous. The length of the CDR3 is 13 residues. Trimming took off 6 bases at V and 5 bases at J, with 10 bases between the two ends. Per the germline V gene, CDR1 is MDHEN and CDR2 is SYDVKM. CDR3 residues: CASSRKGTGELFF. The CDR3 DNA reads TGTGCCAGCAGCCGAAAGGGTACCGGGGAGCTGTTTTTT.

The CDR3 sequence: CASSPGRGRTRYNEQFF. In nucleotides, the CDR3 is TGTGCCAGCAGCCCTGGGAGGGGGCGCACCCGATACAATGAGCAGTTCTTC. The J gene is TRBJ2-1, the V gene TRBV7-2; D is possibly TRBD1 or TRBD2 (7 bases each). In germline, CDR1 is SGHTA, CDR2 FQGNSA. V lost 5 bases and J 4 bases, leaving 21 bases between the germline ends. The CDR3 is 17 residues long.

The J gene is TRBJ1-2, the V gene TRBV6-5, with D hard to call. The CDR3 has 14 residues. V was trimmed by 1 base and J by 4 bases, leaving 10 bases between them. CDR1 is MNHEY, CDR2 SVGAGI, per germline. In nucleotides, the CDR3 is TGTGCCAGCAGTTACTTTCCACGTACCTATGGCTACACCTTC. It specifies CASSYFPRTYGYTF.

V is TRBV28 and J is TRBJ2-7; a possible D gene is TRBD2 (6 bases). This CDR3 region has 14 residues. Germline V lookup: CDR1 MDHEN, CDR2 SYDVKM. V was cut by 3 bases and J by 4 bases, with 13 bases left in between. This CDR3 is CASSFGGDAYEQYF. CDR3 coding DNA: TGTGCCAGCAGTTTTGGCGGGGATGCGTACGAGCAGTACTTC.

The chain carries TRBV6-1 and TRBJ1-1; D gene uncertain. Trimming pared 8 bases from V and 1 base from J, leaving 11 bases between. CDR3 length equals 13 residues. Looked up from germline, CDR1 is MNHNS and CDR2 is SASEGT. The CDR3 reads CASAWTENTEAFF. The DNA for the CDR3 is TGTGCCAGCGCTTGGACGGAGAACACTGAAGCTTTCTTT.

CDR3 amino acids: CASSGGTASYEQYF. The CDR3 nucleotides read TGTGCCAGCAGCGGGGGGACAGCGTCCTACGAGCAGTACTTC. The rearrangement joins TRBV9 to TRBJ2-7; 7 bases line up with TRBD1. Germline lookup yields CDR1 SGDLS and CDR2 YYNGEE. Trimming took 3 bases from V and 1 from J; bases not matched to a gene: 4. This CDR3 has 14 residues.